One TCR beta chain is described in this entry. The antigen remains unidentified. This specimen belongs to a study of beta chain features in type 1 diabetes. Sequencing targeted expressed TCRB transcripts, as all isolated RNA had been reverse transcribed. Assay used: immunoSEQ multiplex PCR; TCRdb lists only in-frame clones, some missing. The data hold 350,000 to 450,000 clones, with 10% to 15% observed a single time. Per the germline V gene, CDR1 is GTSNPN and CDR2 is SVGIG (reference sequence). The CDR3 is 14 residues long. Trimming removed 0 bases from V and 2 bases from J, with 11 bases in between. Overall study results and limits: Shortening of TCRB CDR3s, moderate but significant, appeared in all four CD4+ subsets of Type 1 diabetes patients.

The receptor was derived from a young woman with type 1 diabetes. The rearrangement joins TRBV30 to TRBJ2-7, with a tentative D call TRBD2 (5 bases). The specimen was naive CD4+ T cells from blood. CDR3 loop: CAWSVSPGTYEQYF. The CDR3 coding sequence is TGTGCCTGGAGTGTTTCCCCGGGAACCTACGAGCAGTACTTC.